This T cell receptor beta chain was observed in a study of cytomegalovirus exposure and HLA in healthy donors. The wider study: It was reported in a later analysis that the same platform had been used for the roughly 130 validation repertoires as for the 666 first-cohort repertoires. Notes on the study in general: Reportedly, cytomegalovirus status was diagnosed with high sensitivity and specificity.

Remarks on this clone: Its antigen is not known.

Assay: immunoSEQ multiplex PCR; the TCRdb copy retains only in-frame clones and omits some. The repertoire consists of around 130,000 clones, with under 90% occurring once and the leading ten covering around 3.5%. Sequencing input: PBMCs. The clonotype comes from a man between 25 and 39 years old in good health and CMV-seronegative.

This CDR3 is CASSYRQGGIGELFF. Here the CDR3 DNA reads TGTGCCAGCAGTTACAGACAGGGGGGAATCGGGGAGCTGTTTTTT. This chain links TRBV28 with TRBJ2-2; 9 bases are a match to TRBD1. The junction had 7 bases not matched to a gene; V was cut back by 4 bases and J by 7 bases. This CDR3 contains 15 residues. The germline CDR1 and CDR2 sequences are MDHEN and SYDVKM. The full variable domain, completed using reference TRBV28 and TRBJ2-2, is DVKVTQSSRYLVKRTGEKVFLECVQDMDHENMFWYRQDPGLGLRLIYFSYDVKMKEKGDIPEGYSVSREKKERFSLILESASTNQTSMYLCASSYRQGGIGELFFGEGSRLTVL.